The 29 T cell receptor beta chains below were found in one sample sequenced in a study of T cell responses to AZD1222 COVID-19 vaccine. Some clones are missing from TCRdb's copy, which holds only in-frame ones; the method was immunoSEQ multiplex PCR. The data hold about 140,000 clones, with roughly 93% observed a single time. The input for sequencing was peripheral blood, taken on day 0 of MenACWY control vaccination. The receptor set was obtained from an adult in good health.

The rearrangement uses TRBV10-1 and TRBJ1-1, with D maybe TRBD1 (5 bases). The CDR3 is 14 amino acids. Per the germline V gene, CDR1 is WNHNN and CDR2 is SYGVQD (reference sequence). Trimming took off 2 bases at V and 2 bases at J, with 9 bases between the two ends. CDR3 in amino acids: CASSEQGANTEAFF. The CDR3 DNA reads TGCGCCAGCAGTGAGCAGGGCGCAAACACTGAAGCTTTCTTT.

The chain combines TRBV5-4 with TRBJ1-2; D call uncertain. CDR3 size: 13 residues. V lost 1 base to trimming and J lost 4 bases, with 8 bases between them. Looked up from germline, CDR1 is SGHNT and CDR2 is YYREEE (reference sequence). CDR3 residues: CASSLNPGYGYTF. The CDR3 nucleotides are TGTGCCAGCAGCTTGAATCCAGGCTATGGCTACACCTTC.

The V call is TRBV4-1, the J call TRBJ1-2; TRBD1 matches 8 bases. Germline CDR1 is MGHRA and CDR2 is YSYEKL. With 2 bases clipped from V and 4 bases from J, the junction kept 12 bases outside the gene matches. The CDR3 is 17 residues long. CDR3 nucleotide sequence: TGCGCCAGCAGCCAATTGTACGGACAGGGTGGAATCTATGGCTACACCTTC. It is translated as CASSQLYGQGGIYGYTF.

The chain couples TRBV18 to TRBJ1-5; tentative D call: TRBD1 (6 bases). This CDR3 contains 15 residues. In germline, CDR1 is KGHSH, CDR2 LQKENI. Trimming removed 4 bases from V and 0 bases from J, with 10 bases in between. The CDR3 DNA reads TGTGCCAGCTCACTTACAGGGTATAGCAATCAGCCCCAGCATTTT. This sequence encodes CASSLTGYSNQPQHF.

This clone was counted once. The CDR3 DNA is TGCGCCAGCAGCCCCGGGACAGGAGAGGAGACCCAGTACTTC. This gives the protein CASSPGTGEETQYF. The chain employs TRBV5-1 and TRBJ2-5; 8 nucleotides align to TRBD1. The length of the CDR3 is 14 residues. J gave up 5 bases and V 4 bases, and 7 bases lay outside the gene matches. Germline V CDR1 and CDR2: SGHRS, YFSETQ.

The rearrangement joins TRBV7-9 to TRBJ1-2; a weak D match, TRBD1 (6 bases). The CDR3 has 13 amino acids. CDR1 is SEHNR and CDR2 is FQNEAQ in the germline V gene (reference sequence). With 0 bases removed from V and 12 bases from J, the gap between germline ends came to 14 bases. CDR3 loop: CASSLAGALENTF. The CDR3 DNA reads as TGTGCCAGCAGCTTAGCGGGGGCTCTGGAGAACACCTTC.

The rearrangement links TRBV30 to TRBJ2-6, with D possibly being TRBD1 (5 bases). The CDR3 has 16 residues. CDR1 and CDR2 (germline): GTSNPN, SVGIG (reference sequence). The germline V and J ends were trimmed by 4 bases and 0 bases, with 13 bases remaining between them. The CDR3 is CAWILDTHSGANVLTF. The CDR3, as DNA: TGTGCCTGGATTCTGGACACACACTCTGGGGCCAACGTCCTGACTTTC. The full variable domain, rest sourced from reference TRBV30 and TRBJ2-6, is SQTIHQWPATLVQPVGSPLSLECTVEGTSNPNLYWYRQAAGRGLQLLFYSVGIGQISSEVPQNLSASRPQDRQFILSSKKLLLSDSGFYLCAWILDTHSGANVLTFGAGSRLTVL.

This rearrangement joins TRBV4-3 to TRBJ1-2; a weak D match, TRBD1 (5 bases). Per the germline V gene, CDR1 is LGHNA and CDR2 is YSLEER. V was pared by 0 bases and J by 8 bases, with 16 bases between. The CDR3 covers 15 residues. The CDR3 spells CASSQEGGTSGGYTF. CDR3 sequence (DNA): TGCGCCAGCAGCCAAGAGGGTGGGACGTCCGGCGGCTACACCTTC.

The V call is TRBV7-9, the J call TRBJ2-2; D remains ambiguous. This CDR3 region has 13 residues. Trimming took 2 bases from V and 8 from J, leaving 9 bases between them. Looked up from germline, CDR1 is SEHNR and CDR2 is FQNEAQ (reference sequence). The CDR3 protein is CASSLTFRGELFF. In nucleotides, the CDR3 is TGTGCCAGCAGCTTAACCTTTCGGGGGGAGCTGTTTTTT.

This chain uses TRBV19 with TRBJ1-6, with D uncertain. The CDR3 is 19 amino acids. The V gene's germline CDR1 is LNHDA and CDR2 SQIVND (reference sequence). Deletions cut 0 bases from V and 0 bases from J, with 15 bases between. CDR3 nucleotide sequence: TGTGCCAGTAGTATAGATCTATCGACGCCAAGCTCCTATAATTCACCCCTCCACTTT. Protein: CASSIDLSTPSSYNSPLHF.

This clone was counted only a few times. The chain has TRBV4-1 and TRBJ2-1, with D possibly matching TRBD1 (5 bases). Trimming left V 0 bases short and J 1 base short, with 7 bases between. Germline values: CDR1 MGHRA, CDR2 YSYEKL. This CDR3 spans 15 amino acids. CDR3 loop: CASSQEDISYNEQFF. Here the CDR3 DNA reads TGCGCCAGCAGCCAAGAGGACATTTCCTACAATGAGCAGTTCTTC.

CDR3 DNA: TGTGCCAGCAGTGAATGGGCAGGGAGTTCCTACGAGCAGTACTTC. It is translated as CASSEWAGSSYEQYF. The chain carries TRBV6-1 and TRBJ2-7, with D possibly being TRBD1 or TRBD2 (5 bases each). This CDR3 is 15 amino acids long. Germline-derived CDR1 and CDR2 are MNHNS and SASEGT. With 2 bases removed from V and 1 base from J, the gap between germline ends came to 12 bases.

The chain is built from TRBV27 and TRBJ1-4, with D tentatively TRBD1 (5 bases). CDR3 length: 14 amino acids. Trimming took 5 bases from V and 11 from J, leaving 18 bases between them. The V gene's germline CDR1 is MNHEY and CDR2 SMNVEV (reference sequence). CDR3 nucleotide sequence: TGTGCCAGCAGTACCGGGGCGGTGAAGGGGAAACTGTTTTTT. As protein: CASSTGAVKGKLFF. Looking up the rest from reference TRBV27 and TRBJ1-4 gives the full variable domain: EAQVTQNPRYLITVTGKKLTVTCSQNMNHEYMSWYRQDPGLGLRQIYYSMNVEVTDKGDVPEGYKVSRKEKRNFPLILESPSPNQTSLYFCASSTGAVKGKLFFGSGTQLSVL.

V usage is TRBV18 and J usage is TRBJ1-2; TRBD1 agrees at 7 bases. The CDR3 covers 13 residues. Germline CDR1 KGHSH, CDR2 LQKENI. The V gene end was trimmed by 6 bases and the J gene end by 4 bases; junction bases not matched to a gene: 5. The CDR3 here is CASSQGQVYGYTF. In nucleotides, the CDR3 is TGTGCCAGCTCCCAAGGACAGGTCTATGGCTACACCTTC.

This rearrangement joins TRBV24-1 to TRBJ1-2; D not resolved. V shed 4 bases and J shed 7 bases, with 6 bases lying between them. This CDR3 comprises 11 residues. Germline V CDR1 and CDR2: KGHDR, SFDVKD. The CDR3 DNA is TGTGCCACCAGTGAAGGTAGTGGCTACACCTTC. Protein: CATSEGSGYTF.

A remark on this clone: In the same sample, other DNA sequences code for this CDR3. The V gene is TRBV10-2, the J gene TRBJ1-5; D gene uncertain. V was pared by 6 bases and J by 0 bases, with 9 bases between. CDR3 length: 14 residues. The germline gives CDR1 WSHSY, CDR2 SAAADI. The DNA of the CDR3 is TGCGCCAGCAGCCCGACATATAGCAATCAGCCCCAGCATTTT. It is translated as CASSPTYSNQPQHF.

The rearrangement uses TRBV28 and TRBJ1-5; 9 bases match TRBD1. J lost 5 bases, V lost 7 bases, and 6 bases had no gene match. Per germline, CDR1 MDHEN and CDR2 SYDVKM. CDR3 length equals 14 residues. DNA of the CDR3: TGTGCCAGCACCGGGACAGGGAAAGATCAGCCCCAGCATTTT. It specifies CASTGTGKDQPQHF.

V is TRBV5-1 and J is TRBJ2-7; TRBD1 or TRBD2 may be the D gene (5 bases each). The V gene's germline CDR1 is SGHRS and CDR2 YFSETQ. The ends were cut back, 4 bases at V and 2 bases at J, with 22 bases in the middle. The CDR3 contains 17 residues. The DNA of the CDR3 is TGCGCCAGCAGCCAGAAGGAGGCGAACCGGGACGCCTACGAGCAGTACTTC. Translation gives CASSQKEANRDAYEQYF.

The chain is built from TRBV7-8 and TRBJ2-1; D uncertain. Trimming stripped 1 base from V and 2 bases from J, with 3 bases between. This CDR3 has 13 amino acids. Germline CDR1 is SGHVS and CDR2 is FQNEAQ. The CDR3 DNA reads as TGTGCCAGCAGCTTAGGAGCCTACAATGAGCAGTTCTTC. It codes for CASSLGAYNEQFF.

This clone was counted once. The chain couples TRBV19 to TRBJ1-3, with D perhaps TRBD1 (6 bases). Trimming removed 3 bases from V and 3 bases from J, with 9 bases in between. Germline assignment: CDR1 LNHDA and CDR2 SQIVND (reference sequence). CDR3 size: 14 residues. CDR3 sequence (DNA): TGTGCCAGTAGTATTGGGGGCGGTGGAAACACCATATATTTT. This translates into CASSIGGGGNTIYF.

This sequence joins TRBV18 and TRBJ2-7, with 10 bases matching TRBD1. This CDR3 has 14 residues. Germline trimming cut 4 bases from V and 3 bases from J; bases unmatched to any gene: 3. CDR1 and CDR2 (germline): KGHSH, LQKENI. The CDR3 sequence is CASSQGQGLYEQYF. CDR3 sequence (DNA): TGTGCCAGCTCACAGGGACAGGGGCTCTACGAGCAGTACTTC.

This clone was observed a few times. The rearrangement links TRBV19 to TRBJ1-6; possible D gene TRBD1, 6 bases. V was pared by 5 bases and J by 8 bases, with 10 bases between. The germline V gene encodes CDR1 LNHDA and CDR2 SQIVND (reference sequence). The CDR3 consists of 13 residues. The CDR3 DNA reads TGTGCCAGTAGTGCAGGGGTTTATTCACCCCTCCACTTT. Protein sequence: CASSAGVYSPLHF.

A single count supports this clone. This rearrangement joins TRBV15 to TRBJ2-2; 9 bases agree with TRBD2. The CDR3 extends over 16 amino acids. J gave up 10 bases and V 0 bases, and 9 bases lay outside the gene matches. CDR1 and CDR2 from the germline V gene are LNHNV and YYDKDF (reference sequence). Written as DNA, the CDR3 is TGTGCCACCAGCAGAGATCTAGCGGGAACAAGTTCGGAGCTGTTTTTT. This gives the protein CATSRDLAGTSSELFF.

The V and J genes are TRBV5-1 and TRBJ2-3, with 11 bases that match TRBD2. The CDR3 is made up of 16 amino acids. V lost 4 bases, J lost 0 bases, and 4 bases stayed unmatched. Germline lookup yields CDR1 SGHRS and CDR2 YFSETQ. The CDR3 protein is CASSPGLAESTDTQYF. The CDR3 DNA reads as TGCGCCAGCAGCCCGGGACTAGCGGAAAGCACAGATACGCAGTATTTT.

The chain combines TRBV5-5 with TRBJ1-2, with a weak D call TRBD1 (6 bases). Deletions cut 0 bases from V and 8 bases from J, with 20 bases between. The CDR3 has 16 amino acids. Germline CDR1 is SGHKS and CDR2 is YYEKEE (reference sequence). The CDR3 sequence: CASSLDRANVYGGYTF. For the CDR3, the DNA is TGTGCCAGCAGCTTGGACAGGGCGAACGTTTATGGAGGCTACACCTTC.

This clone was seen more than once but under ten times. The chain has TRBV5-5 and TRBJ1-1, with 8 bases matching TRBD1. Germline CDR1 reads SGHKS; CDR2 reads YYEKEE (reference sequence). The CDR3 is made up of 14 amino acids. The V and J ends lost 5 bases and 6 bases, in that order; junction bases with no gene match: 9. The CDR3 loop reads CASRPGQEVPEAFF. As DNA, the CDR3 is TGTGCCAGCAGGCCGGGACAGGAAGTCCCTGAAGCTTTCTTT.

The chain links TRBV7-2 to TRBJ2-2; tentative D call: TRBD1 (6 bases). V lost 4 bases and J 3 bases, leaving 9 bases between the germline ends. CDR3 length: 14 residues. CDR1 SGHTA and CDR2 FQGNSA come from the germline V gene. The DNA for the CDR3 is TGTGCCAGCAGCTACACAGGGTACACCGGGGAGCTGTTTTTT. This codes for CASSYTGYTGELFF.

This chain connects TRBV10-1 to TRBJ2-2; tentative D call: TRBD2 (5 bases). Germline assignment: CDR1 WNHNN and CDR2 SYGVQD (reference sequence). V dropped 4 bases and J dropped 4 bases, with 13 bases sitting between them. There are 15 residues in the CDR3. The CDR3 DNA is TGCGCCAGCAGTGCTGATCTAGGAGGCACCGGGGAGCTGTTTTTT. This sequence encodes CASSADLGGTGELFF.

Points on this clone: Different DNA sequences within this sample yield the same CDR3. The V gene is TRBV20-1, the J gene TRBJ2-5; D gene uncertain. In germline, CDR1 is DFQATT, CDR2 SNEGSKA (reference sequence). CDR3 length: 11 amino acids. The V end lost 0 bases, the J end lost 4 bases, and 3 bases lay between the germline ends. This CDR3 is CSARDRETQYF. CDR3 DNA sequence: TGCAGTGCTAGAGATAGAGAGACCCAGTACTTC.